These 20 T cell receptor beta chains share one sample of origin, sequenced in a study of blood T cell repertoires in COVID-19. Measured with immunoSEQ multiplex PCR; TCRdb has only the in-frame clones, and not every one. This sample has about 74,000 clones, with about 91% found just once. The sequenced sample was peripheral blood. Receptor source: a woman older than 75 with active or convalescent COVID-19.

The CDR3 DNA sequence: TGTGCCAGCAGCCAAGATCTCAGCTCTGGAAACACCATATATTTT. The encoded protein is CASSQDLSSGNTIYF. The J gene is TRBJ1-3, the V gene TRBV3-1 (or the pseudogene TRBV3-2); unclear D gene. CDR3 length: 15 residues. V was pared by 0 bases and J by 0 bases, with 6 bases between. CDR1 and CDR2 from the germline V gene are LGHDT and YNNKEL (reference sequence).

The V call is TRBV10-1, the J call TRBJ2-3; tentatively, D is TRBD1 (6 bases). CDR1 and CDR2 (germline): WNHNN, SYGVQD (reference sequence). V was clipped by 2 bases and J by 3 bases, with 12 bases between them. This CDR3 region has 15 residues. The CDR3 sequence is CASSESRGGTDTQYF. CDR3 bases: TGCGCCAGCAGTGAGAGCAGGGGTGGTACAGATACGCAGTATTTT.

The rearrangement links TRBV29-1 to TRBJ1-2; 9 bases line up with TRBD1. CDR1 is SQVTM, CDR2 ANQGSEA, per germline. V lost 7 bases to trimming and J lost 7 bases; unmatched junction nucleotides: 4. There are 11 residues in the CDR3. For the CDR3, the DNA is TGCAGCGCGGACAGGGGTCTTGGCTACACCTTC. As protein: CSADRGLGYTF. The variable domain in full, completed from reference TRBV29-1 and TRBJ1-2, reads SAVISQKPSRDICQRGTSLTIQCQVDSQVTMMFWYRQQPGQSLTLIATANQGSEATYESGFVIDKFPISRPNLTFSTLTVSNMSPEDSSIYLCSADRGLGYTFGSGTRLTVV.

V gene TRBV9 combines with J gene TRBJ1-2, with D possibly matching TRBD1 (6 bases). CDR3 length: 15 residues. Germline lookup yields CDR1 SGDLS and CDR2 YYNGEE. Trimming stripped 3 bases from V and 4 bases from J, with 16 bases between. The CDR3 sequence: CASSDRATGSYGYTF. CDR3 nucleotides: TGTGCCAGCAGCGATAGGGCCACAGGGAGCTATGGCTACACCTTC.

The chain couples TRBV10-3 to TRBJ1-1; D is perhaps TRBD1 (6 bases). CDR3 length: 15 residues. Trimming removed 2 bases at V and 4 bases at J, with 14 bases between. Germline V gives CDR1 ENHRY, CDR2 SYGVKD. CDR3 in amino acids: CAISELSGAGTEAFF. The DNA of the CDR3 is TGTGCCATCAGTGAGCTCTCAGGGGCGGGCACTGAAGCTTTCTTT.

The chain joins TRBV5-6 to TRBJ1-1, with D unresolved. The V end was cut by 1 base, the J end by 4 bases, with 11 bases between. The CDR3 is 14 amino acids. CDR1 and CDR2 from the germline V gene are SGHDT and YYEEEE. The CDR3 DNA sequence: TGTGCCAGCAGCTTGAGAGGGATCGGCACTGAAGCTTTCTTT. Translating it yields CASSLRGIGTEAFF.

V and J are TRBV3-1 (or the pseudogene TRBV3-2) and TRBJ2-3, with 8 bases lining up with TRBD1. From germline, CDR1 is LGHDT and CDR2 YNNKEL (reference sequence). Germline trimming cut 4 bases from V and 7 bases from J; bases unmatched to any gene: 10. The CDR3 runs 15 residues. The CDR3 region has the DNA TGTGCCAGCAGCCCCGGACAGGGTTGGGAACATACGCAGTATTTT. It yields the protein CASSPGQGWEHTQYF.

The chain links TRBV2 to TRBJ1-6; D perhaps matches TRBD1 (5 bases). The CDR3 has 15 residues. CDR1 is SNHLY, CDR2 FYNNEI, per germline. Trimming shortened V by 5 bases and J by 6 bases, and 14 bases separated the two germline ends. The CDR3 DNA reads TGTGCCAGCAGTCCCCGGGGGGGTGGTAATTCACCCCTCCACTTT. Amino acids: CASSPRGGGNSPLHF.

In this sample, this clone turned up once. The chain employs TRBV3-1 (or the pseudogene TRBV3-2) and TRBJ2-1; D is ambiguous. Trimming removed 0 bases from V and 0 bases from J, with 3 bases in between. Germline V gene sequence: CDR1 LGHDT, CDR2 YNNKEL (reference sequence). CDR3 length: 14 residues. CDR3 sequence (DNA): TGTGCCAGCAGCCAAGACAGCTCCTACAATGAGCAGTTCTTC. This gives the protein CASSQDSSYNEQFF.

The gene calls are TRBV3-1 (or the pseudogene TRBV3-2) and TRBJ1-1, with 9 bases matching TRBD1. The CDR3 length is 16 residues. Germline CDR1 LGHDT, CDR2 YNNKEL (reference sequence). J was trimmed by 3 bases and V by 4 bases; bases with no gene match: 9. Here the CDR3 DNA reads TGTGCCAGCAGCCGCCTCGTGACAGGGGGTCACACTGAAGCTTTCTTT. Its protein product is CASSRLVTGGHTEAFF.

The CDR3 DNA follows: TGTGCCAGCAGCTTGGGGCCGACGCAAGAGACCCAGTACTTC. Its translation: CASSLGPTQETQYF. The chain is built from TRBV7-3 and TRBJ2-5; possibly TRBD1 for D (5 bases). CDR1 is SGHTA and CDR2 is FQGTGA in the germline V gene. The CDR3 is 14 amino acids. V was pared by 3 bases and J by 2 bases, with 10 bases between.

The chain combines TRBV11-3 with TRBJ2-5; 7 nucleotides agree with TRBD2. Germline values: CDR1 SGHNT, CDR2 YENEEA. Losses at the gene ends were 2 bases for V and 5 bases for J; bases not matched to a gene: 17. There are 18 residues in the CDR3. CDR3 DNA: TGTGCCAGCAGCTTAATGGTGCGGGAGTTCAAAAGTACGGAGACCCAGTACTTC. Its protein product is CASSLMVREFKSTETQYF.

This rearrangement joins TRBV25-1 to TRBJ2-1; 7 bases are shared with TRBD1. The V gene's germline CDR1 is MGHDK and CDR2 SYGVNS. J gave up 7 bases and V 10 bases, and 13 bases lay outside the gene matches. The CDR3 sequence is 14 residues long. CDR3 region: CATVTPGQRNEQFF. CDR3 in DNA: TGTGCCACCGTTACCCCGGGACAGCGGAATGAGCAGTTCTTC.

This chain joins TRBV2 and TRBJ2-1, with unresolved D. In germline, CDR1 is SNHLY, CDR2 FYNNEI. V was shortened by 7 bases and J by 4 bases, with 2 bases between the two germline ends. There are 10 residues in the CDR3. The CDR3 DNA is TGTGCCAGCACATACAATGAGCAGTTCTTC. It yields the protein CASTYNEQFF.

This clone has a handful of counts. The chain has TRBV11-3 and TRBJ1-4, with D unresolved. The CDR3 sequence is 15 residues long. Germline V gives CDR1 SGHNT, CDR2 YENEEA. Trimming shortened V by 2 bases and J by 6 bases, and 13 bases separated the two germline ends. The chain's CDR3 is CASSLRAGIDEKLFF. The CDR3 bases are TGTGCCAGCAGCTTACGGGCGGGGATTGATGAAAAACTGTTTTTT.

V gene TRBV6-5 combines with J gene TRBJ1-4; D gene unclear. Germline CDR1 reads MNHEY; CDR2 reads SVGAGI. CDR3 length equals 13 residues. Trimming pared 2 bases from V and 5 bases from J, leaving 6 bases between. The CDR3 DNA reads as TGTGCCAGCAGTTACGCCGGGAATGAAAAACTGTTTTTT. Translating it yields CASSYAGNEKLFF.

This clone has just a few counts. The chain has TRBV27 and TRBJ1-2, with TRBD1 identical over 8 bases. The germline CDR1 and CDR2 sequences are MNHEY and SMNVEV (reference sequence). V gave up 5 bases and J gave up 4 bases; unmatched junction bases: 9. This CDR3 contains 15 residues. The CDR3 loop reads CASSRDLTGAYGYTF. The CDR3 coding sequence is TGTGCCAGCAGTCGCGACCTGACAGGGGCCTATGGCTACACCTTC.

The J gene is TRBJ2-3, the V gene TRBV9, with D possibly TRBD1 on 6 matching bases. CDR1 is SGDLS and CDR2 is YYNGEE in the germline V gene. This CDR3 contains 15 residues. Trimming took 3 bases from V and 4 from J, leaving 15 bases between them. CDR3 residues: CASSGSGDIADTQYF. CDR3 DNA: TGTGCCAGCAGCGGGTCAGGGGATATTGCAGATACGCAGTATTTT.

This chain connects TRBV18 to TRBJ1-5, with D possibly TRBD1 on 6 matching bases. V lost 6 bases and J lost 6, with 15 bases in between. This CDR3 has 14 amino acids. Germline CDR1 reads KGHSH; CDR2 reads LQKENI. The CDR3 loop reads CASSQEQGIQPQHF. The DNA for the CDR3 is TGTGCCAGCTCCCAGGAGCAGGGGATTCAGCCCCAGCATTTT.

The chain uses TRBV4-3 and TRBJ2-1, with 15 bases lining up with TRBD2. The CDR3 covers 18 residues. From germline, CDR1 is LGHNA and CDR2 YSLEER. Germline trimming cut 4 bases from V and 1 base from J; bases unmatched to any gene: 5. The chain's CDR3 is CASSPGLAGGPSYNEQFF. The CDR3 DNA is TGCGCCAGCAGCCCCGGACTAGCGGGGGGGCCGTCCTACAATGAGCAGTTCTTC.